This TCR beta chain was sequenced during a study of cytomegalovirus exposure and HLA in healthy donors (dated 2017 in TCRdb). About the study as a whole: An earlier analysis of several hundred of the donors reported roughly 300 Gb of sequence data and 117 million unique TCR beta sequences obtained from 180 million or so T cells. An early release that covered more than 550 HLA-typed donors contained 300 to 350 gigabases of sequencing data and 75 million to 100 million unique TCR sequences. The genetic ancestry cluster associated with self-reported Caucasian donors included 81% of the roughly 410 genotyped donors. The study aimed to test whether signatures of past pathogen exposure could be identified by cataloging public T cell receptors. The T cell repertoires of some 670 subjects were profiled by immunosequencing and related to cytomegalovirus serostatus. Along with the roughly 610-subject first cohort, a separate validation cohort of over a hundred different subjects was used. The study combined high-throughput TCR immunosequencing, statistical association of individual TCRs with disease status, and machine learning to predict cytomegalovirus infection status. A later analysis re-examined previously published TCR beta repertoires from 610 or so donors and added high-resolution HLA genotyping to investigate patterns of TCR occurrence. Rather than drawing on any new phenotypic data, the later analysis identified candidate immune exposures from TCR beta sequences and the way those sequences occurred across donors. An earlier analysis of some 600 of the donors applied high-throughput TCR beta sequencing to assess whether each TCR beta V gene segment acted as functional or pseudogenic. Donor age, sex, ethnicity and CMV serostatus were collected together with the repertoire data. A later genetic analysis took genome-wide SNP genotypes for about 55% of the roughly 670 donors and used that subset as a discovery cohort. Every repertoire in the discovery cohort had been generated on one and the same sequencing platform. Class I and class II HLA loci were covered by the typing at four-digit resolution. Typing coverage differed by locus: A, B, C, DRB1 and DQB1 were typed in roughly 629-630 donors, DQA1 in 522, DPA1 in 606, and DPB1 in just under 490. Five DR-DQ haplotypes were treated as single units for association and clustering because of strong linkage in the cohort. Among 398 genotyped donors of the cohort, an average of roughly 230,000 unique TCR beta nucleotide sequences was sequenced per donor, of which about 18% were non-productive.

V is trimmed back by 1 base and J by 8 bases, and the junction contains 11 bases that no gene match accounts for. CDR1 and CDR2, per the germline V gene, are MGHRA and YSYEKL. From cysteine to phenylalanine, the CDR3 is 17 amino acids long. Only the CDR3 part of the read is kept: 51 bases, read in frame from the first base. Libraries were made using the immunoSEQ multiplex PCR assay. For the multiplex PCR, a mixture combining 60 forward primers for TCR Vbeta segments and 13 reverse primers for TCR Jbeta segments was used. Amplification of the CDR3 region of rearranged TCR beta genes was performed with a multiplex PCR assay on genomic DNA. On the Illumina HiSeq System, the amplified TCR beta libraries were sequenced as 87-base-pair reads. Concerning the study's data processing: Across the roughly 600 repertoires, a later analysis counted roughly 77 million unique TCR beta chains, around 10 million of which were shared by at least two donors. Raw reads were error-corrected and collapsed into unique sequences by a nearest-neighbor algorithm in which closely related sequences were merged to remove PCR and sequencing errors. V, D and J gene segments were assigned by aligning CDR3 sequences to IMGT reference sequences. For a sequence to be retained, at least a six-nucleotide match to both a V gene segment and a J gene segment was required. A rearrangement counted as productive if the CDR3 had no stop codons and remained in frame with V and J, and every other rearrangement counted as non-productive. Following IMGT convention, CDR3 was defined as the stretch from the second conserved V-encoded cysteine up to the conserved J-encoded phenylalanine. The earlier analysis of fewer than 750 of the donors excluded sequences that lacked an unambiguous match to a single V gene segment. An earlier analysis of 587 of the donors classified V segments as functional when productive rearrangements were above 56.7% and as segregating when the standard deviation between donors was above 5%. A statistical classification framework was built for diagnosing cytomegalovirus status from the catalog of TCR beta chain sequences. A later analysis assigned V and J genes by comparing TCR nucleotide sequences with IMGT/GENE-DB human TR gene sequences. A later analysis assigned CDR3 sequences and most-parsimonious VDJ recombination scenarios with the TCRdist pipeline. A later analysis defined each TCR beta chain by its CDR3 amino acid sequence plus V-gene family, and excluded reads lacking a unique V-gene family. A later analysis removed 500 to 600 highly shared, low-generation-probability nucleotide sequences to deal with suspected cross-contamination and a sequencing artifact. In a later analysis, a clonal expansion index was calculated for each public chain from normalized within-repertoire ranks of inferred template counts. In a later analysis, generation probabilities were computed using a VDJ recombination model fitted to out-of-frame rearrangements, and the results were checked against IGoR. In a later analysis, hypergeometric tests were used to score TCR-TCR, TCR-HLA and TCR-CMV co-occurrence, with a repertoire-size bias correction applied to TCR pairs. A later analysis estimated false discovery rates by permuting HLA or CMV assignments 20 times. A later analysis grouped co-occurring TCRs with DBSCAN, adding TCRdist sequence similarity when clustering within HLA-allele-positive subsets. For co-occurrence clustering, repertoires with fewer than 30,000 or more than 120,000 public chains were excluded, along with 4 to 6 repertoires with anomalous nucleotide sharing. The immuneACCESS repertoire file appears here via TCRdb, limited to in-frame rearrangements. These files lack a portion of the clones; in checked studies, under half of the deficit traces to unresolved V genes, and the cause of the others is not known. The V and J calls and the clone size are those of that table, but D and trimming were determined from the DNA. The table for this sample lists around 130,000 clones. 1.5% to 1.9% of the sample is in the top ten clones.

The cohort consisted of 600 to 700 healthy bone marrow donors. Cohort members were all nominally healthy when sampled, although unrecorded immune exposures were likely present. The donor was CMV seronegative and was included in the group of 352 seronegative cohort members. A peripheral blood sample was provided by each donor, and peripheral blood mononuclear cells were used for TCR beta sequencing. Genomic DNA was extracted from the blood cell samples with the Qiagen DNeasy Blood Extraction Kit. Regarding this clone: This clone's antigen is unknown.

Study-level results and caveats: According to a later analysis, parvovirus B19, influenza, CMV and Epstein-Barr virus appeared linked to several top co-occurrence clusters. Because some donors lacked HLA typing at each locus, the association tests relied only on the typed subset. In vitro tests confirmed that three of the cytomegalovirus-associated TCR beta chains recognize cytomegalovirus antigens. While some public TCRs were present in many individuals, most TCR sequences turned up only very rarely across donors. Strong co-occurrence of HLA alleles, especially DR and DQ, made assigning TCR associations to individual alleles difficult. In a later analysis, HLA-associated TCR beta chains showed more clonal expansion and lower generation probabilities than non-associated chains that were equally common. A total of about 180 TCR beta chains were listed by the study as associated with cytomegalovirus. In a later analysis, around 17,000 TCR beta sequences were associated with specific HLA alleles at a false discovery rate of 0.05. V-gene and J-gene trimming of TCR beta chains was associated with a missense DCLRE1C variant in a later genetic analysis, and the association was replicated in an independent cohort. A group of highly shared sequence variants was considered likely to be a technical artifact of the sequencing pipeline. Immune exposure information for the cohort was limited to CMV serostatus. In a later analysis, the rate of TCR association differed among HLA loci, with DRB1 alleles having the most associated TCRs and HLA-C alleles having the fewest. Correlated functional status among segregating V segments might be attributable to linkage disequilibrium, but an unknown experimental factor could not be ruled out. An earlier analysis of roughly 570 of the donors showed that most TCR beta V segments appeared in productive rearrangements either about 90% or about 30% of the time, which broadly matched IMGT annotations. The authors suggested that the approach could potentially be extended to other disease states and immunological phenotypes. Only TCR beta chains were sequenced in this cohort, and the absence of alpha or paired-chain data limited detectable features. A further reported finding was that TCR beta sequences accurately predicted the HLA-A and HLA-B alleles for most subjects in the first cohort. Cytomegalovirus status was reported to be diagnosed by the classifier with high specificity and sensitivity in both the original and validation cohorts. Roughly uniform sequencing depth across donors was assumed in presence/absence analyses, although this assumption may not hold. Some IMGT-functional V segments, including TRBV6-2 and TRBV6-3, could not be told apart with the 87-base-pair reads, so those segments were excluded. According to a later genetic analysis, donors in an Asian-associated ancestry cluster had fewer N-insertions in productive TCRs than the approximately 710-donor mean. The earlier analysis of 587 of the donors excluded 15 to 20 rarely observed V segments, including chromosome 9 orphons, because counts were too low. Most CMV-associated TCR beta chains appeared to be HLA-restricted in a later analysis, and the HLA associations seemed to be driven largely by CMV exposure.

The chain couples TRBV4-1 to TRBJ1-6, and 7 bases in between align with TRBD1. This receptor was obtained from a woman between 40 and 50 years old in good health and CMV-seronegative. Sample: PBMCs. This receptor carries the CDR3 CASSQAYRGSLDSPLHF. The DNA is TGCGCCAGCAGCCAAGCTTACAGGGGTTCCCTCGATTCACCCCTCCACTTT.